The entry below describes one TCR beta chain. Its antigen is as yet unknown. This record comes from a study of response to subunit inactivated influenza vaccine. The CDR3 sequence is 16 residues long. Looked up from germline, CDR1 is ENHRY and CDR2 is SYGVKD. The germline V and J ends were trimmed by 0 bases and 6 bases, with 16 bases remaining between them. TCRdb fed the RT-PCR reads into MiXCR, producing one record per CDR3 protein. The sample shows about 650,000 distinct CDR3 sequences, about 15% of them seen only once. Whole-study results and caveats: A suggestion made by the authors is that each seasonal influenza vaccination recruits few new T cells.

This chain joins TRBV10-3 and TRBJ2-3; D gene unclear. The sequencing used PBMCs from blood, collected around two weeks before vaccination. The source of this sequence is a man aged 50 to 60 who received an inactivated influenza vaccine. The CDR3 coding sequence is TGTGCCATCAGTGAGTCGAATGTGCCGGGCGCCGATACGCAGTATTTT. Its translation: CAISESNVPGADTQYF.